Below, 30 T cell receptor beta chains from the same sample are listed, as sequenced in a study of TIL therapy for anti-PD-1-resistant metastatic lung cancer. Time point described: pre-treatment sample, taken before nivolumab and TIL therapy. Sequencing used immunoSEQ v3. TCRdb keeps only in-frame clones here, not all; method: immunoSEQ multiplex PCR. The sample has roughly 58,000 clones, more than 80% seen once. Sequenced here: blood, sampled at baseline. These TCRs come from a person between 25 and 79 years old with non-small cell lung cancer.

The chain uses TRBV5-1 and TRBJ2-3; TRBD2 is a possible D gene (5 bases). Germline V gene lookup returns CDR1 SGHRS and CDR2 YFSETQ. The CDR3 is made up of 15 amino acids. V gave up 5 bases and J gave up 0 bases, with 13 bases separating them. As DNA, the CDR3 is TGCGCCAGCAGTCCCGGGCAGCGGAGCACAGATACGCAGTATTTT. This gives the protein CASSPGQRSTDTQYF.

As regards this clone: Different DNA sequences within this sample yield the same CDR3. This chain joins TRBV5-8 and TRBJ2-7; TRBD1 or TRBD2 may be the D gene (5 bases each). V lost 4 bases and J lost 3, with 20 bases in between. This CDR3 region has 16 residues. CDR1 is SGHTS and CDR2 is YDEGEE in the germline V gene. The CDR3 here is CASSSGRIRDDYEQYF. The CDR3 DNA reads TGTGCCAGCAGCAGCGGACGGATAAGGGACGACTACGAGCAGTACTTC.

The chain combines TRBV30 with TRBJ2-5, with TRBD2 matching over 8 bases. Germline values: CDR1 GTSNPN, CDR2 SVGIG (reference sequence). V lost 6 bases, J lost 1 base, and 7 bases stayed unmatched. This CDR3 comprises 14 residues. The chain's CDR3 is CACLPAGGQETQYF. Written as DNA, the CDR3 is TGTGCCTGCCTGCCCGCGGGGGGCCAAGAGACCCAGTACTTC.

The V and J genes are TRBV18 and TRBJ1-1; D unresolved. This CDR3 spans 15 amino acids. Trimming left V 2 bases short and J 10 bases short, with 20 bases between. Per the germline V gene, CDR1 is KGHSH and CDR2 is LQKENI. CDR3: CASSPSGITPSAAFF. For the CDR3, the DNA is TGTGCCAGCTCACCATCGGGCATTACGCCCTCAGCAGCTTTCTTT.

V gene TRBV10-1 combines with J gene TRBJ2-1, with 13 bases aligning to TRBD2. CDR1 is WNHNN, CDR2 SYGVQD, per germline (reference sequence). This CDR3 has 15 amino acids. With 5 bases clipped from V and 5 bases from J, the junction kept 3 bases outside the gene matches. The CDR3 sequence: CASSPGTSGNNEQFF. In nucleotides, the CDR3 is TGCGCCAGCAGTCCTGGGACTAGCGGGAACAATGAGCAGTTCTTC.

CDR3 sequence (DNA): TGTGCCAGCAGCTCCCGACCCCAGGGTCACACCGGGGAGCTGTTTTTT. It specifies CASSSRPQGHTGELFF. The chain is built from TRBV7-3 and TRBJ2-2, with a weak D call TRBD1 (5 bases). Trimming removed 4 bases from V and 3 bases from J, with 15 bases in between. The germline CDR1 and CDR2 sequences are SGHTA and FQGTGA. The CDR3 consists of 16 residues.

The chain carries TRBV6-5 and TRBJ1-5; D might be TRBD1 (5 bases). This CDR3 region has 14 residues. The germline gives CDR1 MNHEY, CDR2 SVGAGI. V shed 6 bases and J shed 6 bases, with 15 bases lying between them. The CDR3 is CASRFKRGAQPQHF. In nucleotides, the CDR3 is TGTGCCAGCAGGTTCAAGAGGGGAGCTCAGCCCCAGCATTTT.

V is TRBV2 and J is TRBJ1-1; D gene ambiguous. The CDR3 sequence is 14 residues long. Trimming took 3 bases from V and 1 from J, leaving 9 bases between them. Germline CDR1 SNHLY, CDR2 FYNNEI. The CDR3 coding sequence is TGTGCCAGCAGTGATCCAGGAGAGAACACTGAAGCTTTCTTT. The encoded protein is CASSDPGENTEAFF.

V usage is TRBV20-1 and J usage is TRBJ2-1; no definite D call. The CDR3 runs 11 residues. Germline V gene lookup returns CDR1 DFQATT and CDR2 SNEGSKA (reference sequence). V was pared by 0 bases and J by 6 bases, with 3 bases between. The CDR3 DNA follows: TGCAGTGCTAGAGACGGCAATGAGCAGTTCTTC. It specifies CSARDGNEQFF.

The J gene is TRBJ2-5, the V gene TRBV5-1; 7 positions match TRBD1. Germline V gives CDR1 SGHRS, CDR2 YFSETQ. The CDR3 is 15 amino acids. J lost 3 bases, V lost 8 bases, and 13 bases had no gene match. CDR3 sequence (DNA): TGCGCCAGTTGCGCAGTTCCCGGGACAGAAGAGACCCAGTACTTC. It encodes CASCAVPGTEETQYF.

This clone was seen a few times. This chain uses TRBV18 with TRBJ1-5, with D uncertain. The CDR3 loop spans 16 amino acids. Trimming cost V 1 base and J 0 bases, with 10 bases left between them. Germline assignment: CDR1 KGHSH and CDR2 LQKENI. In nucleotides, the CDR3 is TGTGCCAGCTCACCACGTCACGACTATAGCAATCAGCCCCAGCATTTT. Residues: CASSPRHDYSNQPQHF.

The gene calls are TRBV12-3 or TRBV12-4 and TRBJ2-7; 7 bases are shared with TRBD2. With 0 bases clipped from V and 6 bases from J, the junction kept 2 bases outside the gene matches. The CDR3 spans 13 residues. The CDR3 reads CASSLAAGAEQYF. The CDR3 DNA reads TGTGCCAGCAGTTTAGCCGCGGGAGCCGAGCAGTACTTC.

The chain joins TRBV4-1 to TRBJ2-2; tentatively, D is TRBD2 (5 bases). This CDR3 has 14 amino acids. Trimming cost V 1 base and J 6 bases, with 9 bases left between them. Germline CDR1 and CDR2: MGHRA and YSYEKL. The CDR3 DNA sequence: TGCGCCAGCAGCCAAGTACTAGTTCCCGGGGAGCTGTTTTTT. Translating gives CASSQVLVPGELFF.

On this clone: A junction end diverges from the germline sequence, so it may reflect a read error. The rearrangement joins TRBV28 to TRBJ2-7; 7 bases agree with TRBD2. Per germline, CDR1 MDHEN and CDR2 SYDVKM. CDR3 length equals 14 residues. CDR3 region: CASSRTSVGYGQYF. DNA of the CDR3: TGTGCCAGCAGTCGGACTAGTGTGGGATACGGGCAGTACTTC.

J is TRBJ1-2 and V is TRBV7-8, with 12 nucleotides matching TRBD1. Germline CDR1 SGHVS, CDR2 FQNEAQ. The CDR3 has 17 residues. The J segment lost 2 bases and the V segment lost 2 bases, leaving 6 bases of the junction unmatched. CDR3 sequence: CASSLPGTGGANYGYTF. The CDR3 nucleotides read TGTGCCAGCAGCTTACCCGGGACAGGGGGCGCCAACTATGGCTACACCTTC.

The CDR3 bases are TGTGCCAGCAGCCCCCCGGGGAGCACTGAAGCTTTCTTT. It encodes CASSPPGSTEAFF. The V call is TRBV7-3, the J call TRBJ1-1; D unclear. Looked up from germline, CDR1 is SGHTA and CDR2 is FQGTGA. This CDR3 comprises 13 residues. Trimming took off 5 bases at V and 4 bases at J, with 11 bases between the two ends.

The chain is built from TRBV2 and TRBJ2-2; no definite D call. This CDR3 is 14 amino acids long. With 8 bases removed from V and 3 bases from J, the gap between germline ends came to 13 bases. The germline gives CDR1 SNHLY, CDR2 FYNNEI. The CDR3 loop is CASYLDSYTGELFF. DNA of the CDR3: TGTGCCAGCTACCTCGATAGCTACACCGGGGAGCTGTTTTTT.

This chain joins TRBV21-1 and TRBJ2-5; TRBD1 reflects the table's D call only, with no check against the DNA. TRBV21-1 is noted as a pseudogene. This CDR3 is built from 24 residues. The CDR3 region has the DNA TGTGCCAGCAGTCCCGACAGGGGATCAATTATCCGGGAGGCGGGTTTTTTGGTCCCAGAGACCCAGTACTTC. Translated: CASSPDRGSIIREAGFLVPETQYF.

V and J are TRBV3-1 (or the pseudogene TRBV3-2) and TRBJ2-3; the D is unclear. V was trimmed by 5 bases and J by 0 bases, leaving 12 bases between them. Germline CDR1 reads LGHDT; CDR2 reads YNNKEL (reference sequence). CDR3 size: 15 residues. The DNA for the CDR3 is TGTGCCAGCAGCTCCGACTCGACTAGCACAGATACGCAGTATTTT. This encodes CASSSDSTSTDTQYF.

The gene calls are TRBV7-3 and TRBJ2-3; 10 positions match TRBD2. Per germline, CDR1 SGHTA and CDR2 FQGTGA. The V and J ends lost 7 bases and 7 bases, in that order; junction bases with no gene match: 8. This CDR3 is 14 amino acids long. In nucleotides, the CDR3 is TGTGCCAGCACAGCGGGAGGGCTCGGAAATACGCAGTATTTT. It is translated as CASTAGGLGNTQYF.

This chain connects TRBV14 to TRBJ1-4, with a possible D match to TRBD1 (5 bases). Germline loops: CDR1 SGHDN, CDR2 FVKESK. The CDR3 contains 15 residues. The V gene lost 5 bases and the J gene lost 3 bases, with 13 bases spanning the gap. CDR3 amino acids: CASSIQGAANEKLFF. The CDR3 DNA follows: TGTGCCAGCAGCATACAAGGGGCAGCTAATGAAAAACTGTTTTTT.

The genes are TRBV2 and TRBJ2-7; the D is unclear. The V and J ends lost 8 bases and 4 bases respectively, with 9 bases between them. Germline CDR1 and CDR2: SNHLY and FYNNEI. CDR3 length equals 11 residues. CDR3 sequence: CASRPNYEQYF. The CDR3 DNA reads as TGTGCCAGCCGGCCGAATTACGAGCAGTACTTC. The full variable domain, with the rest looked up from reference TRBV2 and TRBJ2-7, is EPEVTQTPSHQVTQMGQEVILRCVPISNHLYFYWYRQILGQKVEFLVSFYNNEISEKSEIFDDQFSVERPDGSNFTLKIRSTKLEDSAMYFCASRPNYEQYFGPGTRLTVT.

This clone was detected once. The rearrangement links TRBV27 to TRBJ2-7, with D perhaps TRBD2 (5 bases). The CDR3 loop spans 17 amino acids. V was trimmed by 0 bases and J by 3 bases, leaving 18 bases between them. The V gene's germline CDR1 is MNHEY and CDR2 SMNVEV (reference sequence). CDR3 coding DNA: TGTGCCAGCAGTTTATCCCCTGTCCGGACTCAGAGCTACGAGCAGTACTTC. It is translated as CASSLSPVRTQSYEQYF.

This chain uses TRBV6-5 with TRBJ1-1; D remains ambiguous. Trimming stripped 2 bases from V and 4 bases from J, with 17 bases between. CDR3 length: 16 residues. CDR1 is MNHEY, CDR2 SVGAGI, per germline. Here the CDR3 reads CASSYVTVGSGTEAFF. The DNA for the CDR3 is TGTGCCAGCAGTTACGTCACAGTTGGTTCTGGCACTGAAGCTTTCTTT.

The CDR3 DNA is TGCAGCGTTGATAAACCCGGGACCACTACGGGGCAGTACTTC. Translating it yields CSVDKPGTTTGQYF. This chain connects TRBV29-1 to TRBJ2-7, with D tentatively TRBD1 or TRBD2 (5 bases each). Trimming pared 3 bases from V and 9 bases from J, leaving 21 bases between. The CDR3 covers 14 residues. The germline gives CDR1 SQVTM, CDR2 ANQGSEA.

The chain employs TRBV5-1 and TRBJ2-1, with TRBD1 matching over 8 bases. Trimming at V came to 4 bases and at J to 4 bases, leaving 7 bases not matched to a gene. CDR1 and CDR2 (germline): SGHRS, YFSETQ. This CDR3 comprises 15 residues. CDR3 sequence reads: CASSRGTGTYNEQFF. The CDR3 bases are TGCGCCAGCAGCCGGGGGACAGGTACTTACAATGAGCAGTTCTTC.

The rearrangement joins TRBV6-2 or TRBV6-3 to TRBJ2-1; the match to TRBD2 covers 16 bases. This CDR3 comprises 17 residues. V was clipped by 0 bases and J by 8 bases; unmatched bases: 4. Germline CDR1 reads MNHEY; CDR2 reads SVGEGT. CDR3 residues: CASSYSQGLAGGDEQFF. The CDR3 region has the DNA TGTGCCAGCAGTTACTCCCAGGGACTAGCGGGGGGGGATGAGCAGTTCTTC.

The chain uses TRBV11-2 and TRBJ2-3; no reliable D call. V shed 5 bases and J shed 1 base, with 10 bases lying between them. The CDR3 runs 14 residues. CDR1 is SGHAT and CDR2 is FQNNGV in the germline V gene. CDR3 nucleotide sequence: TGTGCCAGCAGCCCTCGTTTGGGCACAGATACGCAGTATTTT. Translated: CASSPRLGTDTQYF.

This chain uses TRBV6-2 or TRBV6-3 with TRBJ2-7; tentatively, D is TRBD2 (5 bases). There are 14 residues in the CDR3. Germline CDR1 and CDR2: MNHEY and SVGEGT. V lost 5 bases and J lost 0, with 11 bases in between. The CDR3 DNA is TGTGCCAGCAGTAATTGGGGAGTCTCCTACGAGCAGTACTTC. Translating gives CASSNWGVSYEQYF.

The chain joins TRBV27 to TRBJ2-1; tentative D call: TRBD2 (6 bases). This CDR3 has 15 residues. The V gene's germline CDR1 is MNHEY and CDR2 SMNVEV (reference sequence). V was cut by 7 bases and J by 3 bases, with 16 bases left in between. The CDR3 DNA reads as TGTGCCAGCACCGCCGGCGGGAATAACTACAATGAGCAGTTCTTC. This encodes CASTAGGNNYNEQFF.